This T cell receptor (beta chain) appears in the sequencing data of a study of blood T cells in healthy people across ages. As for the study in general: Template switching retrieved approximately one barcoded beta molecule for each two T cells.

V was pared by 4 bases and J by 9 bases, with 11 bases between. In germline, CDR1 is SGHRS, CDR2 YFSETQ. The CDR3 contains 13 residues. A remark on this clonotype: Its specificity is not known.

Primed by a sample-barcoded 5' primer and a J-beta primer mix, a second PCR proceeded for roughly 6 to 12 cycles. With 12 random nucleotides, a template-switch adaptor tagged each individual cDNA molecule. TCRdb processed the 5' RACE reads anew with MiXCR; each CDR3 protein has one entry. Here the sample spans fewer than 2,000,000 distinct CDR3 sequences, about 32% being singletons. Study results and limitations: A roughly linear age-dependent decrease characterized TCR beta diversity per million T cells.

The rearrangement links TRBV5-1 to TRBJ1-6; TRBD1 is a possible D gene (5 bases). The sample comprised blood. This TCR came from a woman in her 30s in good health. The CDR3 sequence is CASSQDIVSPLHF. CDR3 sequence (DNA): TGCGCCAGCAGCCAGGACATTGTTTCACCCCTCCACTTT.